A single sample is the source of the 27 T cell receptor beta chains below, sequenced in a study of early T cells in non-severe SARS-CoV-2 infection. Each CDR3 protein is one row after TCRdb ran MiXCR on the 5' RACE reads. The sample has 30,000 to 40,000 distinct CDR3 sequences, roughly 7.1% seen once. Material: whole blood, obtained at baseline. All receptors derive from an adult who was a healthcare worker with PCR-confirmed SARS-CoV-2 infection or an uninfected control (not recorded which).

The chain has TRBV9 and TRBJ2-5, with 12 positions matching TRBD1. Germline-derived CDR1 and CDR2 are SGDLS and YYNGEE. The ends lost 4 bases at V and 5 bases at J; junction bases unmatched: 6. The CDR3 spans 15 residues. The CDR3 sequence: CASSPGDRGPETQYF. The CDR3 DNA sequence: TGTGCCAGCAGCCCGGGGGACAGGGGGCCGGAGACCCAGTACTTC.

This clonotype was detected ten times or more. The chain recombines TRBV20-1 with TRBJ2-7; D remains unclear. The V end lost 6 bases, the J end lost 3 bases, and 6 bases lay between the germline ends. The CDR3 covers 10 residues. Germline lookup yields CDR1 DFQATT and CDR2 SNEGSKA (reference sequence). The CDR3 coding sequence is TGCAGTGCCGAACGCTACGAGCAGTACTTC. It yields the protein CSAERYEQYF.

A note on this clonotype: Relative to the germline gene, one junction end is altered; a read error may explain this. This chain links TRBV13 with TRBJ2-3; the D gene is possibly TRBD2 (7 bases). Germline CDR1 reads PRHDT; CDR2 reads FYEKMQ (reference sequence). The CDR3 is made up of 15 amino acids. The CDR3 protein is CASSPGGTSKDTQYF. CDR3 nucleotide sequence: TGTGCCAGCAGCCCCGGGGGGACAAGCAAAGATACGCAGTATTTT.

The rearrangement links TRBV6-4 to TRBJ2-2; TRBD2 matches at 13 bases. The CDR3 runs 15 residues. With 4 bases clipped from V and 6 bases from J, the junction kept 2 bases outside the gene matches. Germline V gene data show CDR1 as MRHNA and CDR2 as SNTAGT. The CDR3 nucleotides are TGTGCCAGCAGTGTTGGACTAGCGGGGGCCGGGGAGCTGTTTTTT. It codes for CASSVGLAGAGELFF.

This clonotype was observed a handful of times. This rearrangement joins TRBV7-6 to TRBJ2-3, with 11 bases identical to TRBD2. Germline values: CDR1 SGHVS, CDR2 FNYEAQ. V gave up 0 bases and J gave up 2 bases; unmatched junction bases: 7. The CDR3 is 18 amino acids. The CDR3 loop is CASSLALASGGLTDTQYF. The CDR3 coding sequence is TGTGCCAGCAGCTTAGCGTTGGCTAGCGGGGGGCTCACAGATACGCAGTATTTT.

This clonotype rates as medium-sized. The genes are TRBV7-6 and TRBJ2-2, with 14 bases fitting TRBD2. Trimming at V came to 5 bases and at J to 4 bases, leaving 6 bases not matched to a gene. This CDR3 comprises 17 residues. Per germline, CDR1 SGHVS and CDR2 FNYEAQ. In DNA form, the CDR3 reads TGTGCCAGCAGCCCGAGACTAGCGGGAGGGGGCACCGGGGAGCTGTTTTTT. Amino acids: CASSPRLAGGGTGELFF.

This clonotype was counted a few times. This sequence joins TRBV27 and TRBJ2-1; no clear D. Germline CDR1 MNHEY, CDR2 SMNVEV (reference sequence). V lost 8 bases to trimming and J lost 0 bases, with 14 bases between them. This CDR3 is built from 15 residues. The DNA for the CDR3 is TGTGCCAGCTCCATCTCTCCGGGCTCCTACAATGAGCAGTTCTTC. Translating gives CASSISPGSYNEQFF.

This clonotype was recorded at least ten times. V is TRBV10-3 and J is TRBJ2-7; perhaps TRBD1 as D (5 bases). The length of the CDR3 is 14 residues. Trimming shortened V by 4 bases and J by 2 bases, and 12 bases separated the two germline ends. Germline V gene lookup returns CDR1 ENHRY and CDR2 SYGVKD. The CDR3 bases are TGTGCCATCAGTGTTGGGGCAGAAACCTACGAGCAGTACTTC. It is translated as CAISVGAETYEQYF.

This chain connects TRBV12-3 or TRBV12-4 to TRBJ2-5; D ambiguous. The CDR3 covers 11 residues. The germline V and J ends were trimmed by 3 bases and 5 bases, with 4 bases remaining between them. CDR3 amino acids: CASSFSETQYF. CDR3 nucleotide sequence: TGTGCCAGCAGTTTTAGTGAGACCCAGTACTTC.

The rearrangement links TRBV12-3 or TRBV12-4 to TRBJ1-5; 8 bases are a match to TRBD1. The J segment lost 4 bases and the V segment lost 5 bases, leaving 7 bases of the junction unmatched. This CDR3 has 15 amino acids. This chain's CDR3 is CASSPDRGTNQPQHF. CDR3 DNA sequence: TGTGCCAGCAGTCCTGACAGGGGCACTAATCAGCCCCAGCATTTT.

This clonotype was detected a few times. CDR3 amino acids: CASSLDFLAGRTDTQYF. CDR3 nucleotides: TGTGCCAGCAGCTTAGACTTTCTAGCGGGACGCACAGATACGCAGTATTTT. V is TRBV7-2 and J is TRBJ2-3, with 9 bases identical to TRBD2. V shed 1 base, J shed 1 base, and the junction held 6 bases outside the gene matches. CDR1 is SGHTA and CDR2 is FQGNSA in the germline V gene. The CDR3 spans 17 residues.

At least ten counts were recorded for this clonotype. J is TRBJ1-1 and V is TRBV29-1; D is uncertain. CDR1 is SQVTM and CDR2 is ANQGSEA in the germline V gene. With 6 bases removed from V and 3 bases from J, the gap between germline ends came to 11 bases. This CDR3 contains 12 residues. The DNA for the CDR3 is TGCAGCGTGAACACCCTTCACACTGAAGCTTTCTTT. This gives the protein CSVNTLHTEAFF.

This clonotype was seen repeatedly, ten times or more. The V call is TRBV12-5, the J call TRBJ1-1; D is unclear. The CDR3 totals 13 residues. V gave up 7 bases and J gave up 2 bases, with 11 bases separating them. Germline V CDR1 and CDR2: LGHNT, FRNRAP. The CDR3 coding sequence is TGTGCTAGTGCTTTAGGAGGAAACACTGAAGCTTTCTTT. As protein: CASALGGNTEAFF.

This clonotype occurred many times. CDR3 bases: TGTGCCAGCAGTTTGCAACGGCGAGAAGCTTTCTTT. Translated: CASSLQRREAFF. The chain couples TRBV12-3 or TRBV12-4 to TRBJ1-1; no clear D. The CDR3 runs to 12 residues. V was pared by 3 bases and J by 8 bases, with 10 bases between.

The gene calls are TRBV6-2 or TRBV6-3 and TRBJ2-3; the D gene is possibly TRBD2 (5 bases). The CDR3 consists of 13 residues. V was trimmed by 3 bases and J by 6 bases, leaving 10 bases between them. Germline lookup yields CDR1 MNHEY and CDR2 SVGEGT. CDR3: CASSYGSGDTQYF. DNA of the CDR3: TGTGCCAGCAGTTATGGAAGCGGTGATACGCAGTATTTT.

At least ten counts were recorded for this clonotype. V gene TRBV5-6 combines with J gene TRBJ2-1; D may be TRBD2 (5 bases). CDR1 and CDR2 (germline): SGHDT, YYEEEE. The germline V and J ends were trimmed by 4 bases and 5 bases, with 10 bases remaining between them. The CDR3 totals 13 residues. The CDR3 region is CASSPGSDNEQFF. The CDR3 DNA reads as TGTGCCAGCAGCCCGGGGAGCGACAATGAGCAGTTCTTC.

This clonotype was picked up many times. The chain recombines TRBV20-1 with TRBJ2-7, with TRBD2 matching over 9 bases. Losses at the gene ends were 5 bases for V and 0 bases for J; bases not matched to a gene: 8. Germline-derived CDR1 and CDR2 are DFQATT and SNEGSKA (reference sequence). CDR3 length: 15 residues. Here the CDR3 reads CSAAGGRASSYEQYV. DNA of the CDR3: TGCAGTGCTGCGGGGGGGAGAGCGAGCTCCTACGAGCAGTACGTC.

At least ten counts were recorded for this clonotype. The chain uses TRBV6-5 and TRBJ2-1; 10 bases align to TRBD2. The V and J ends lost 6 bases and 6 bases, in that order; junction bases with no gene match: 8. The CDR3 is 15 residues long. Germline V CDR1 and CDR2: MNHEY, SVGAGI. The CDR3 loop is CASSPTSGITNEQFF. The CDR3 DNA follows: TGTGCCAGCAGCCCAACTAGCGGGATAACCAATGAGCAGTTCTTC.

In this sample, this clonotype turned up many times. J is TRBJ1-2 and V is TRBV19; D uncertain. V dropped 6 bases and J dropped 4 bases, with 12 bases sitting between them. CDR1 is LNHDA, CDR2 SQIVND, per germline (reference sequence). The CDR3 totals 13 residues. The CDR3 sequence: CASSRTEFYGYTF. The CDR3 nucleotides are TGTGCCAGTAGCAGAACAGAATTCTATGGCTACACCTTC.

The chain links TRBV5-1 to TRBJ2-5; 8 bases are shared with TRBD2. This CDR3 region has 13 residues. The V and J ends lost 2 bases and 4 bases, in that order; junction bases with no gene match: 1. Germline CDR1 and CDR2: SGHRS and YFSETQ. CDR3 in amino acids: CASSFLAGETQYF. The CDR3 region has the DNA TGCGCCAGCAGCTTTCTAGCGGGAGAGACCCAGTACTTC. The complete variable domain, with remaining parts taken from reference TRBV5-1 and TRBJ2-5, reads KAGVTQTPRYLIKTRGQQVTLSCSPISGHRSVSWYQQTPGQGLQFLFEYFSETQRNKGNFPGRFSGRQFSNSRSEMNVSTLELGDSALYLCASSFLAGETQYFGPGTRLLVL.

This clonotype was seen repeatedly, ten times or more. The rearrangement links TRBV20-1 to TRBJ2-1; unclear D gene. V was clipped by 0 bases and J by 2 bases, with 8 bases between them. CDR3 length: 14 amino acids. Germline V CDR1 and CDR2: DFQATT, SNEGSKA (reference sequence). The CDR3 sequence is CSARDPGAYNEQFF. The CDR3 DNA reads TGCAGTGCTAGAGATCCTGGGGCCTACAATGAGCAGTTCTTC.

The chain joins TRBV5-4 to TRBJ1-2; TRBD1 matches 7 bases. The junction had 11 bases not matched to a gene; V was cut back by 5 bases and J by 4 bases. This CDR3 region has 15 residues. Germline V CDR1 and CDR2: SGHNT, YYREEE (reference sequence). The CDR3: CASSPGQVGTYGYTF. The CDR3, as DNA: TGTGCCAGCAGTCCTGGACAGGTTGGCACCTATGGCTACACCTTC.

The chain combines TRBV18 with TRBJ2-2; D uncertain. The CDR3 contains 15 residues. Germline CDR1 and CDR2: KGHSH and LQKENI. Trimming removed 5 bases from V and 2 bases from J, with 12 bases in between. DNA of the CDR3: TGTGCCAGCTCAGACCCCTCTCTTAACACCGGGGAGCTGTTTTTT. Its translation is CASSDPSLNTGELFF.

This clonotype was recorded a few times. The rearrangement joins TRBV7-9 to TRBJ2-5; 9 nucleotides agree with TRBD2. Germline V lookup: CDR1 SEHNR, CDR2 FQNEAQ (reference sequence). This CDR3 comprises 15 residues. The V segment lost 2 bases and the J segment 2 bases; nucleotides outside the gene matches: 3. CDR3 bases: TGTGCCAGCAGCTTACTAGCGGGGAAACAAGAGACCCAGTACTTC. It specifies CASSLLAGKQETQYF. Filled out from reference TRBV7-9 and TRBJ2-5, the complete variable domain reads DTGVSQNPRHKITKRGQNVTFRCDPISEHNRLYWYRQTLGQGPEFLTYFQNEAQLEKSRLLSDRFSAERPKGSFSTLEIQRTEQGDSAMYLCASSLLAGKQETQYFGPGTRLLVL.

In this sample, this clonotype turned up a few times. V is TRBV7-9 and J is TRBJ2-1; possibly TRBD2 for D (5 bases). The CDR3 sequence is 15 residues long. The germline V gene has CDR1 SEHNR and CDR2 FQNEAQ (reference sequence). Trimming took off 1 base at V and 2 bases at J, with 9 bases between the two ends. This CDR3 reads CASSLEAEAYNEQFF. DNA of the CDR3: TGTGCCAGCAGCTTAGAAGCGGAAGCCTACAATGAGCAGTTCTTC.

The chain employs TRBV7-9 and TRBJ2-1; D may be TRBD1 (6 bases). The CDR3 covers 16 residues. The V end was cut by 1 base, the J end by 4 bases, with 14 bases between. Germline V gene data show CDR1 as SEHNR and CDR2 as FQNEAQ (reference sequence). The CDR3 DNA follows: TGTGCCAGCAGCTTAGTGGGGACACTTACATACAATGAGCAGTTCTTC. Residues: CASSLVGTLTYNEQFF.

The V and J genes are TRBV19 and TRBJ2-1, with 12 nucleotides matching TRBD2. After removal of 7 bases from V and 4 bases from J, the junction contained 5 bases not matched to a gene. In germline, CDR1 is LNHDA, CDR2 SQIVND (reference sequence). The CDR3 is 15 residues long. CDR3 residues: CASTRLAGAYNEQFF. The DNA of the CDR3 is TGTGCCAGTACCAGACTAGCGGGGGCTTACAATGAGCAGTTCTTC.